The clone carrying this T cell receptor beta chain was seen at least ten times. Its antigen is unknown. These data belong to a study of Graves' ophthalmopathy and Graves' hyperthyroidism. Study results and limitations: The study's model predicted ophthalmopathy progression at around 70% sensitivity and about 72% specificity.

V was pared by 5 bases and J by 1 base, with 7 bases of the junction left unmatched. The germline gives CDR1 SGHVS, CDR2 FNYEAQ. The CDR3 runs to 16 residues. Investigators amplified TCR beta CDR3 regions from RNA transcripts. The first-round RT-PCR employed HTBI primers together with the Qiagen OneStep RT-PCR kit. A multiplex PCR was then performed as the second round. Each CDR3 protein is one row after TCRdb ran MiXCR on the multiplex PCR reads. The sample lists over a million distinct CDR3 sequences; 35% to 40% were seen once. Hyperthyroidism was new, under 2 months, in patients aged 18 to 65. The rearrangement links TRBV7-6 to TRBJ1-1, with 10 positions matching TRBD1. This receptor was taken from an adult man with Graves' hyperthyroidism. The source material was peripheral blood or thyroid tissue (not recorded which). CDR3: CASSPGQGSANTEAFF. As DNA, the CDR3 is TGTGCCAGCAGCCCGGGACAGGGGTCGGCGAACACTGAAGCTTTCTTT. Full variable domain (rest looked up from reference TRBV7-6 and TRBJ1-1): GAGVSQSPRYKVTKRGQDVALRCDPISGHVSLYWYRQALGQGPEFLTYFNYEAQQDKSGLPNDRFSAERPEGSISTLTIQRTEQRDSAMYRCASSPGQGSANTEAFFGQGTRLTVV.